This T cell receptor beta chain comes out of a study of blood T cell repertoires in COVID-19. Background on the study: T cells, B-cell-depleted T cells, or PBMCs provided the cDNA or gDNA that served as material.

Trimming cost V 5 bases and J 3 bases, with 17 bases left between them. CDR3 size: 16 residues. Germline lookup yields CDR1 MDHEN and CDR2 SYDVKM. Sequenced by immunoSEQ multiplex PCR; TCRdb stores in-frame clones only, minus some. The sample holds approximately 84,000 clones, roughly 79% seen once. This TCR was sampled from a human donor in a cohort sampled during active COVID-19. The chain has TRBV28 and TRBJ1-3; D might be TRBD1 (6 bases). The specimen was peripheral blood. CDR3 amino acids: CASSQAGETFGNTIYF. The CDR3 DNA is TGTGCCAGCAGTCAAGCAGGGGAAACTTTTGGAAACACCATATATTTT.